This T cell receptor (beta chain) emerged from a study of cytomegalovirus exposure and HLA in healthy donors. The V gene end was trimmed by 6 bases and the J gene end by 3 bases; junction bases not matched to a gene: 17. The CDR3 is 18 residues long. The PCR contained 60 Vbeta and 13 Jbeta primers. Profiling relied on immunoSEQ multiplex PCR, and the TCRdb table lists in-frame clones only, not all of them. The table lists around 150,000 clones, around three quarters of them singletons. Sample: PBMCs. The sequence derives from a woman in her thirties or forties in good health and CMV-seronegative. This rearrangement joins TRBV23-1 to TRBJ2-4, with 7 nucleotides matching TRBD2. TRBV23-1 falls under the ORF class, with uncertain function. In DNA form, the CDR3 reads TGCGCCAGCAGGCGGGGGATGAGCGGCCAATTCTTCAAAAACATTCAGTACTTC. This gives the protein CASRRGMSGQFFKNIQYF.